Each of the 22 T cell receptor beta chains below was sequenced from the same sample in a study of blood T cell repertoires in COVID-19. Sequencing was performed with immunoSEQ multiplex PCR; in TCRdb, only in-frame clones are kept and a portion is missing. The sample consists of 250,000 to 300,000 clones, around 84% of them appearing once. The source material was PBMCs or T cells enriched from blood (not recorded which). The receptors were gathered from a man aged 35 to 55 who had been exposed to COVID-19.

This rearrangement joins TRBV24-1 to TRBJ1-2, with 12 bases identical to TRBD1. J gave up 8 bases and V 4 bases, and 13 bases lay outside the gene matches. CDR1 and CDR2 (germline): KGHDR, SFDVKD. This CDR3 has 17 amino acids. The CDR3 DNA reads as TGTGCCACCAGTGACGGTAATCCGGGACAGGGGGCATTGGGCTACACCTTC. Its translation is CATSDGNPGQGALGYTF.

The rearrangement uses TRBV2 and TRBJ1-1; tentatively, D is TRBD1 (6 bases). The CDR3 runs 14 residues. The V gene's germline CDR1 is SNHLY and CDR2 FYNNEI. Deletions cut 5 bases from V and 0 bases from J, with 10 bases between. The CDR3, as DNA: TGTGCCAGCAGTTCACAGGGCATGAACACTGAAGCTTTCTTT. Encoded protein: CASSSQGMNTEAFF.

CDR3: CASSVAAGGFQETQYF. DNA for the CDR3: TGTGCCAGCAGCGTAGCGGCAGGGGGCTTCCAAGAGACCCAGTACTTC. The chain joins TRBV9 to TRBJ2-5; 8 bases are a match to TRBD1. Germline V gene lookup returns CDR1 SGDLS and CDR2 YYNGEE. V was clipped by 0 bases and J by 1 base; unmatched bases: 5. This CDR3 contains 16 residues.

The chain carries TRBV2 and TRBJ1-5; possible D gene TRBD1, 6 bases. The CDR3 has 17 residues. Germline V gives CDR1 SNHLY, CDR2 FYNNEI. Deletions cut 2 bases from V and 0 bases from J, with 14 bases between. The CDR3 region is CASSELQGLNSNQPQHF. CDR3 in DNA: TGTGCCAGCAGTGAATTACAGGGCCTTAATAGCAATCAGCCCCAGCATTTT.

V gene TRBV10-3 combines with J gene TRBJ2-5; 11 bases line up with TRBD2. The CDR3 totals 15 residues. The germline gives CDR1 ENHRY, CDR2 SYGVKD. Germline trimming cut 5 bases from V and 3 bases from J; bases unmatched to any gene: 5. The CDR3 sequence is CAISSGTSGKETQYF. Here the CDR3 DNA reads TGTGCCATCAGTTCCGGGACTAGCGGAAAAGAGACCCAGTACTTC.

The J gene is TRBJ1-4, the V gene TRBV7-3; D call uncertain. CDR1 is SGHTA, CDR2 FQGTGA, per germline. V lost 5 bases and J lost 0, with 10 bases in between. CDR3 length: 15 amino acids. CDR3: CASSQSGATNEKLFF. In DNA form, the CDR3 reads TGTGCCAGCAGCCAGAGCGGGGCAACTAATGAAAAACTGTTTTTT.

There are a few counts of this clone. This chain joins TRBV5-4 and TRBJ1-1, with a tentative D call TRBD1 (5 bases). There are 17 residues in the CDR3. CDR1 and CDR2 from the germline V gene are SGHNT and YYREEE (reference sequence). V was trimmed by 0 bases and J by 0 bases, leaving 15 bases between them. The CDR3 bases are TGTGCCAGCAGCTTGGCGGGGGGAGCGGGCATGAACACTGAAGCTTTCTTT. It is translated as CASSLAGGAGMNTEAFF.

The chain is built from TRBV7-2 and TRBJ1-1, with D perhaps matching TRBD1 (5 bases). This CDR3 contains 14 residues. The germline CDR1 and CDR2 sequences are SGHTA and FQGNSA. Between the trimmed V and J ends, which lost 7 bases and 7 bases, there was a span of 19 bases. CDR3 DNA: TGTGCCAGCAACTACCGAGTTAGGGGCAATGAAGCTTTCTTT. It specifies CASNYRVRGNEAFF.

Here the CDR3 DNA reads TGTGCCAGCAGTAAGCCGACAGGGGCCGGGTACGAGCAGTACTTC. Its protein product is CASSKPTGAGYEQYF. This chain connects TRBV6-2 or TRBV6-3 to TRBJ2-7; 8 positions agree with TRBD1. In germline, CDR1 is MNHEY, CDR2 SVGEGT. This CDR3 is built from 15 residues. The V and J ends lost 5 bases and 4 bases, in that order; junction bases with no gene match: 10.

This clone was seen more than once but under ten times. The V call is TRBV6-1, the J call TRBJ1-2; D is perhaps TRBD1 (5 bases). Trimming removed 2 bases at V and 5 bases at J, with 15 bases between. Germline CDR1 MNHNS, CDR2 SASEGT. The CDR3 is 15 residues long. DNA for the CDR3: TGTGCCAGCAGTGAACGTCGTGGAGGGGCGTATGGCTACACCTTC. The encoded protein is CASSERRGGAYGYTF.

This clone was picked up one time. V usage is TRBV30 and J usage is TRBJ2-1; weak D call: TRBD2 (6 bases). The CDR3 has 13 residues. The germline V gene has CDR1 GTSNPN and CDR2 SVGIG (reference sequence). V was cut by 2 bases and J by 15 bases, with 20 bases left in between. In DNA form, the CDR3 reads TGTGCCTGGAGTTTGGGGCAATCGGAGGGCCGGTTCTTC. It codes for CAWSLGQSEGRFF.

The chain uses TRBV5-5 and TRBJ2-2; 8 positions match TRBD2. The V gene end was trimmed by 1 base and the J gene end by 5 bases; junction bases not matched to a gene: 4. Germline V gives CDR1 SGHKS, CDR2 YYEKEE (reference sequence). The CDR3 loop spans 15 amino acids. The CDR3 coding sequence is TGTGCCAGCAGCTTGTCTAGCGGGCGGACCGGGGAGCTGTTTTTT. It codes for CASSLSSGRTGELFF. The whole variable domain, filled in from reference TRBV5-5 and TRBJ2-2, reads DAGVTQSPTHLIKTRGQQVTLRCSPISGHKSVSWYQQVLGQGPQFIFQYYEKEERGRGNFPDRFSARQFPNYSSELNVNALLLGDSALYLCASSLSSGRTGELFFGEGSRLTVL.

The rearrangement uses TRBV6-2 or TRBV6-3 and TRBJ2-4; 11 positions match TRBD2. In germline, CDR1 is MNHEY, CDR2 SVGEGT. This CDR3 contains 19 residues. V was pared by 3 bases and J by 3 bases, with 13 bases of the junction left unmatched. CDR3 sequence: CASSYPGLAAPGSKNIQYF. CDR3 in DNA: TGTGCCAGCAGTTATCCGGGACTAGCGGCCCCAGGAAGCAAAAACATTCAGTACTTC.

The chain links TRBV5-1 to TRBJ2-7; 11 nucleotides agree with TRBD1. J was trimmed by 2 bases and V by 2 bases; bases with no gene match: 12. The germline CDR1 and CDR2 sequences are SGHRS and YFSETQ. The CDR3 is 18 amino acids. The CDR3: CASSFSRTGGFSTYEQYF. CDR3 nucleotide sequence: TGCGCCAGCAGCTTCTCCAGGACAGGGGGCTTTTCCACCTACGAGCAGTACTTC.

The rearrangement uses TRBV9 and TRBJ2-1, with TRBD1 as a possible D gene (6 bases). V was pared by 4 bases and J by 9 bases, with 20 bases between. The germline V gene encodes CDR1 SGDLS and CDR2 YYNGEE. The length of the CDR3 is 15 residues. This CDR3 reads CASSPQGRIYSEQFF. CDR3 bases: TGTGCCAGCAGCCCGCAGGGGCGAATCTATTCTGAGCAGTTCTTC.

J is TRBJ2-7 and V is TRBV5-1; 7 nucleotides line up with TRBD1. Trimming took 7 bases from V and 0 from J; bases not matched to a gene: 7. The germline gives CDR1 SGHRS, CDR2 YFSETQ. CDR3 length: 14 amino acids. The CDR3 sequence: CASAQGSYSYEQYF. The CDR3 DNA reads as TGCGCCAGCGCACAGGGGAGCTACTCCTACGAGCAGTACTTC.

The chain has TRBV4-1 and TRBJ1-2; a possible D gene is TRBD1 (5 bases). V dropped 0 bases and J dropped 3 bases, with 20 bases sitting between them. In germline, CDR1 is MGHRA, CDR2 YSYEKL. The CDR3 is made up of 18 amino acids. This CDR3 reads CASSQDPNRGYIDYGYTF. Written as DNA, the CDR3 is TGCGCCAGCAGCCAAGATCCCAATCGGGGGTATATTGACTATGGCTACACCTTC.

This sequence joins TRBV11-3 and TRBJ2-1, with 7 bases fitting TRBD2. V shed 2 bases and J 4 bases; nucleotides not matched to a gene: 8. Germline V lookup: CDR1 SGHNT, CDR2 YENEEA. CDR3 size: 16 residues. The CDR3 DNA reads TGTGCCAGCAGCTTATCGCGGGAGAAGAGGTACAATGAGCAGTTCTTC. This translates into CASSLSREKRYNEQFF.

The J gene is TRBJ2-2, the V gene TRBV19; D might be TRBD2 (5 bases). Germline values: CDR1 LNHDA, CDR2 SQIVND (reference sequence). Trimming stripped 8 bases from V and 2 bases from J, with 18 bases between. The CDR3 covers 16 residues. The CDR3 reads CASRDSHIRNTGELFF. The DNA of the CDR3 is TGTGCCAGTCGGGATTCCCATATTAGAAACACCGGGGAGCTGTTTTTT.

This clone has just one count. This sequence joins TRBV3-1 (or the pseudogene TRBV3-2) and TRBJ1-4; no reliable D call. Trimming pared 0 bases from V and 5 bases from J, leaving 10 bases between. There are 15 residues in the CDR3. CDR1 is LGHDT and CDR2 is YNNKEL in the germline V gene (reference sequence). The CDR3 sequence is CASSQDLGLNEKLFF. CDR3 nucleotide sequence: TGTGCCAGCAGCCAAGATCTCGGACTAAATGAAAAACTGTTTTTT.

The rearrangement joins TRBV10-1 to TRBJ1-6; 7 bases match TRBD1. V was pared by 6 bases and J by 7 bases, with 12 bases of the junction left unmatched. The CDR3 spans 16 residues. The V gene's germline CDR1 is WNHNN and CDR2 SYGVQD (reference sequence). As DNA, the CDR3 is TGCGCCAGCAGGGACAGGTGTGGGGGGTTCAATTCACCCCTCCACTTT. Translation gives CASRDRCGGFNSPLHF.

This clone was counted a few times. CDR3 in amino acids: CASSPSSGNTIYF. CDR3 nucleotides: TGTGCCAGCAGCCCTTCCTCTGGAAACACCATATATTTT. The genes are TRBV14 and TRBJ1-3, with unresolved D. CDR3 length equals 13 residues. Trimming stripped 4 bases from V and 0 bases from J, with 4 bases between. Germline assignment: CDR1 SGHDN and CDR2 FVKESK.